This T cell receptor (beta chain) was sequenced during a study of siplizumab effects on memory and regulatory T cells. The germline V gene has CDR1 SGHKS and CDR2 YYEKEE (reference sequence). Trimming stripped 5 bases from V and 5 bases from J, with 10 bases between. The CDR3 contains 12 residues. Assay used: immunoSEQ multiplex PCR; TCRdb lists only in-frame clones, some missing. Among under 100,000 clones listed, 85% to 95% were seen once. On this clone: Its antigen remains unknown.

Points from the study as a whole: A small minority of alloreactive clones were mapped to unstimulated subsets. The study found naive T cells seemingly more diverse than memory cells and seemingly major alloresponse contributors. With siplizumab, Treg-derived clones averaged approximately 69% of mappable alloreactive CD4+ clones, versus 25% to 30% in controls.

This chain links TRBV5-5 with TRBJ2-5; D might be TRBD2 (6 bases). Material: non-Treg CD4+ T cells sorted from blood. The clonotype originates from a human donor in good health. The CDR3 sequence: CASRGREETQYF. CDR3 in DNA: TGTGCCAGCAGGGGCCGGGAGGAGACCCAGTACTTC.